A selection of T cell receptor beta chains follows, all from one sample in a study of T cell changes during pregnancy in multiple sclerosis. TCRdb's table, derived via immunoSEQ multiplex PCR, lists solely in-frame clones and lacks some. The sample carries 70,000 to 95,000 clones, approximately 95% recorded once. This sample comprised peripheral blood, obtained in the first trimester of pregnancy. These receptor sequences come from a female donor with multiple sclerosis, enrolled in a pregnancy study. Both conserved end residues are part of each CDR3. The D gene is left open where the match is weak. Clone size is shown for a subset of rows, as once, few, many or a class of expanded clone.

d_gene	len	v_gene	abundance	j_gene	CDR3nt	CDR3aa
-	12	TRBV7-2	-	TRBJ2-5	TGTGCCAGCAGTCGGGGGTCCGAGACCCAGTACTTC	CASSRGSETQYF
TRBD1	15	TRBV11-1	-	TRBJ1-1	TGTGCCAGCAGCCCACCCCACAGGGGGGATACTGAAGCTTTCTTT	CASSPPHRGDTEAFF
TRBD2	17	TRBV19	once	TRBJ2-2	TGTGCCAGTAGAAGTCTAGCGGGGGGCAAGAACACCGGGGAGCTGTTTTTT	CASRSLAGGKNTGELFF
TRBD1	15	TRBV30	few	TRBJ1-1	TGTGCCTGGAGTCCAAGGGGGACAGGGAACACTGAAGCTTTCTTT	CAWSPRGTGNTEAFF
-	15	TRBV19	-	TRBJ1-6	TGTGCCAGTAGTATAGCCCGGACAGCCAATTCACCCCTCCACTTT	CASSIARTANSPLHF
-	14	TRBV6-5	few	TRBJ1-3	TGTGCCAGCCTGGACAGCCACTCTGGAAACACCATATATTTT	CASLDSHSGNTIYF
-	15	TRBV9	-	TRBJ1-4	TGTGCCAGCAGCGTCGACAGTTCAGCTAATGAAAAACTGTTTTTT	CASSVDSSANEKLFF
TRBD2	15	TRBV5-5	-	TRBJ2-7	TGTGCCAGCAGCCCGGGACTAGCGCTATCCTACGAGCAGTACTTC	CASSPGLALSYEQYF
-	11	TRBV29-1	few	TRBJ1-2	TGCAGCGGGTCGTGGGGGGATGGCTACACCTTC	CSGSWGDGYTF
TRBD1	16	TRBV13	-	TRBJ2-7	TGTGCCAGCAGCTTAGGCCTAGGGGGCGCATCCTACGAGCAGTACTTC	CASSLGLGGASYEQYF
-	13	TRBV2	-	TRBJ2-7	TGTGCCAGCAGGGCGGGGAGCTCCTACGAGCAGTACTTC	CASRAGSSYEQYF
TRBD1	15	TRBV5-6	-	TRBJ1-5	TGTGCCAGCAGCCAGGGACAGGGTGGGAATCAGCCCCAGCATTTT	CASSQGQGGNQPQHF
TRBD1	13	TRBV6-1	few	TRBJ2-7	TGTGCCAGTGCCGGGACAGAGACCTACGAGCAGTACTTC	CASAGTETYEQYF
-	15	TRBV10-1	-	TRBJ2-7	TGCGCCAGCAGTGAGGCGGCGGGGAGCTCCTACGAGCAGTACTTC	CASSEAAGSSYEQYF
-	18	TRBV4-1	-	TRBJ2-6	TGCGCCAGCAGCCAAGACCCTGGACAAAGCCCTGGGGCCAACGTCCTGACTTTC	CASSQDPGQSPGANVLTF
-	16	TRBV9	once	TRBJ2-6	TGTGCCAGCAGCGTACCAGGGCACGGGGGGGCCAACGTCCTGACTTTC	CASSVPGHGGANVLTF
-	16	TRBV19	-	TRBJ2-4	TGTGCCACTCGCCGCCAGGGAGGCTTGGCCAAAAACATTCAGTACTTC	CATRRQGGLAKNIQYF
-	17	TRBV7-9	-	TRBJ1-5	TGTGCCAGCAGCCCCACTTCTGGGGCCTATAGCAATCAGCCCCAGCATTTT	CASSPTSGAYSNQPQHF
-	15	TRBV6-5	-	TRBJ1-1	TGTGCCAGCAGATCAAGACAGGCAACCAACACTGAAGCTTTCTTT	CASRSRQATNTEAFF
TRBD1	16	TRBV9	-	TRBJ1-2	TGTGCCAGCAGTCATACACCGGGACAGGAAAACTATGGCTACACCTTC	CASSHTPGQENYGYTF
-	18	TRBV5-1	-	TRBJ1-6	TGCGCCAGCAGCCTGAGAGGGCAGCCGGACGGACTGAATTCACCCCTCCACTTT	CASSLRGQPDGLNSPLHF
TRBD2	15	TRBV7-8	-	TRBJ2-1	TGTGCCAGCAGCATCGGACTAGCGGGGATCAATGAGCAGTTCTTC	CASSIGLAGINEQFF
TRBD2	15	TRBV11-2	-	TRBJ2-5	TGTGCCAGCAGCTTAGGGGAGGGAGTTCAAGAGACCCAGTACTTC	CASSLGEGVQETQYF
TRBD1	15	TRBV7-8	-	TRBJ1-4	TGTGCCAGCAGCTTACCGGGACAGGGGGGAGAAAAACTGTTTTTT	CASSLPGQGGEKLFF
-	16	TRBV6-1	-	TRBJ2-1	TGTGCCAGCAGCGAACCCCGGGGGGCGTCCTACAATGAGCAGTTCTTC	CASSEPRGASYNEQFF
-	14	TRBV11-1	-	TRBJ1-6	TGTGCCAGCAGCAAAGAGGCGGCTGATTCACCCCTCCACTTT	CASSKEAADSPLHF
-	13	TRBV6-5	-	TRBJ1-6	TGTGCCAGCAGTTATGAGAATAATTCACCCCTCCACTTT	CASSYENNSPLHF
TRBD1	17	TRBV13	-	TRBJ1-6	TGTGCCAGCAGACAAACCTCAGGACAGGGAGATAATTCACCCCTCCACTTT	CASRQTSGQGDNSPLHF
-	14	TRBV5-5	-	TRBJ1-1	TGTGCCAGCAGCTCGATGGCAGTGAACACTGAAGCTTTCTTT	CASSSMAVNTEAFF
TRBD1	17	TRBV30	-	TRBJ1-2	TGTGCCTGGAGTTTTGCCACCGGGACAGGGGGCGGTTATGGCTACACCTTC	CAWSFATGTGGGYGYTF
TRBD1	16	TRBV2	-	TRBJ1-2	TGTGCCAGCAGTGACCCAAAAACTCGGGACAGGGTTGGCTACACCTTC	CASSDPKTRDRVGYTF
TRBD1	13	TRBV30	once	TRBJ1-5	TGTGCCGCACAGGGGCAGGGAAATCAGCCCCAGCATTTT	CAAQGQGNQPQHF
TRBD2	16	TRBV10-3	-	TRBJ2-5	TGTGCCATCAGCGGACTAGCGGGGGGTACCTCTGAGACCCAGTACTTC	CAISGLAGGTSETQYF
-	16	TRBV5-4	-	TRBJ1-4	TGTGCCAGCAGCTTCGCAGGGGATGGAGTTTATGAAAAACTGTTTTTT	CASSFAGDGVYEKLFF
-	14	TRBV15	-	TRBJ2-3	TGTGCCACCAGCAGAGTCAGGGCCACAGATACGCAGTATTTT	CATSRVRATDTQYF
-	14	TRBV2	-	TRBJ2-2	TGTGCCAGCAGTGAAGCGCTTTCGAGCGGGGAGCTGTTTTTT	CASSEALSSGELFF
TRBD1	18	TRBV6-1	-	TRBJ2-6	TGTGCCAGCAGTGAATTCAAGGGGGCGAGCTCTGGGGCCAACGTCCTGACTTTC	CASSEFKGASSGANVLTF
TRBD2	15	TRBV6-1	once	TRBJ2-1	TGTGCCAGCAGTCGAGCTAGCGGGGGGGACAATGAGCAGTTCTTC	CASSRASGGDNEQFF
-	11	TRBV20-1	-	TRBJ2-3	TGCAGTGCTAGACCGGGGGATACGCAGTATTTT	CSARPGDTQYF
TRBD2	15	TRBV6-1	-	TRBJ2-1	TGTGCCAGCACCTTCACCCGACTAGCGGGGAGTGAGCAGTTCTTC	CASTFTRLAGSEQFF
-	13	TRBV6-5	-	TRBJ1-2	TGTGCCAGCAGAGACGGGGGAGTAAGTGGCTACACCTTC	CASRDGGVSGYTF
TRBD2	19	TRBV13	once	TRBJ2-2	TGTGCCAGCAGCCCGACGACTAGCGGGGACCTCACGCACTCCGGGGAGCTGTTTTTT	CASSPTTSGDLTHSGELFF
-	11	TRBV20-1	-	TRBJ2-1	TGCAGTGCTAGATCAGGCCTTGAGCAGTTCTTC	CSARSGLEQFF
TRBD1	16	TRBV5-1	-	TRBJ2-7	TGCGCCAGCAGCTGGATACATCAGGGGGAAACCTACGAGCAGTACTTC	CASSWIHQGETYEQYF
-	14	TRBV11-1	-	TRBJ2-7	TGTGCCAGCAGCTTAGGCGGGCGGTCGTACGAGCAGTACTTC	CASSLGGRSYEQYF
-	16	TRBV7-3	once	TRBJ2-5	TGTGCCAGCAGCGCTACAGGGATCGGGTACCAAGAGACCCAGTACTTC	CASSATGIGYQETQYF
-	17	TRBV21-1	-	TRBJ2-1	TGTGCCAGCAGCAAGACCGTACAGGGGGGTGGGTACAATGAGCAGTTCTTC	CASSKTVQGGGYNEQFF
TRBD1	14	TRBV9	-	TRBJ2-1	TGTGCCAGCAGCGCCCGACAGGGGTTGAATGAGCAGTTCTTC	CASSARQGLNEQFF
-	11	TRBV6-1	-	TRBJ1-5	TGTGCCAGCAGTGTTGAGCAGCCCCAGCATTTT	CASSVEQPQHF
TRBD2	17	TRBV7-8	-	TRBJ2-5	TGTGCCAGCAGACCAATACTAGCGGGGGACGAGCAAGGGACCCAGTACTTC	CASRPILAGDEQGTQYF
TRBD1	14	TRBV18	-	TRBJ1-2	TGTGCCAGCTCAGAGGGACAGGGAATTGACGGCTACACCTTC	CASSEGQGIDGYTF
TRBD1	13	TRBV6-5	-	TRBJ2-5	TGTGCCAGCACAGGGGGCCTGATAGAGACCCAGTACTTC	CASTGGLIETQYF
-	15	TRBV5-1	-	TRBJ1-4	TGCGCCAGCAGCTTGGAACCGAGTATTAATGAAAAACTGTTTTTT	CASSLEPSINEKLFF
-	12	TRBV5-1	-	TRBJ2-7	TGCGCCAGCTCCGACGGAGACTACGAGCAGTACTTC	CASSDGDYEQYF
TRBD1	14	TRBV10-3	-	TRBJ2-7	TGTGCCATCAGTGAGTCGTCAGGGGGTAACGAGCAGTACTTC	CAISESSGGNEQYF